Only a few counts were recorded for the clone carrying this T cell receptor (beta chain). The sample comes from a study of cytomegalovirus exposure and HLA in healthy donors. About the research overall: Around 87 million unique TCRs, all from HLA-typed donors, were included in an early release of the data.

The PCR ran on 60 Vbeta and 13 Jbeta primers. Profiled with immunoSEQ multiplex PCR; TCRdb holds only in-frame clones, not every one. The table includes under 150,000 clones, roughly four fifths detected once. Germline CDR1 is MGHRA and CDR2 is YSYEKL. The V end was cut by 1 base, the J end by 10 bases, with 7 bases between. This CDR3 has 11 amino acids. The TCR comes from a woman in her thirties or forties in good health and CMV-seronegative. Material for sequencing was PBMCs. The genes are TRBV4-1 and TRBJ2-5, with D perhaps TRBD1 (5 bases). The CDR3 DNA reads TGCGCCAGCAGCCAAGCGACAGTCCAGTACTTC. The encoded protein is CASSQATVQYF.